A selection of T cell receptor beta chains follows, all from one sample in a study of CD8 T cells in Susac syndrome. Each CDR3 protein gets one entry after TCRdb re-called the immunoSEQ multiplex PCR reads with MiXCR. Of more than 110,000 distinct CDR3 sequences in the sample, nearly 95% are singletons; the top ten hold around 0.29%. The sequenced sample was CD8+ T cells from PBMCs. These receptors were collected from a human donor in good health. Both conserved end residues are part of each CDR3. A D gene is named only where the DNA matches it firmly. Not every row has a clone size; where given, it reads once, few, many or a size class.

J	V	D	size	DNA	CDR3
TRBJ2-3	TRBV27	-	-	TGTGCCAGCAGTATTCCTAGCACAGATACGCAGTATTTT	CASSIPSTDTQYF
TRBJ2-5	TRBV29-1	-	-	TGCAGCGTTGTCCTAGCGAGGCCCCAAGAGACCCAGTACTTC	CSVVLARPQETQYF
TRBJ2-3	TRBV9	TRBD1	-	TGTGCCAGCAGCGAGGGGACAGGGTACGATACGCAGTATTTT	CASSEGTGYDTQYF
TRBJ1-2	TRBV7-2	-	-	TGTGCCAGCAGCTTCAACAGGATGAACTATGGCTACACCTTC	CASSFNRMNYGYTF
TRBJ2-7	TRBV20-1	TRBD2	few	TGCAGTGCTCCCCCGGAGGGTATAGCGGGGCCCTTAGAGCAGTACTTC	CSAPPEGIAGPLEQYF
TRBJ2-7	TRBV30	-	-	TGTGCCTGGACCATAACAAGCTCCTACGAGCAGTACTTC	CAWTITSSYEQYF
TRBJ2-2	TRBV6-5	-	-	TGTGCCAGCAGTTACGGGGACACCGGGGAGCTGTTTTTT	CASSYGDTGELFF
TRBJ2-4	TRBV29-1	-	-	TGCAGCGTTGAAGAACCGGGGGTGTGGAACATTCAGTACTTC	CSVEEPGVWNIQYF
TRBJ1-1	TRBV2	-	-	TGTGCCAGACAACAGGACTTGACGGTTGAAGCTTTCTTT	CARQQDLTVEAFF
TRBJ2-7	TRBV19	TRBD2	-	TGTGCCAGTAGTGCGCTAGCGGGAGGGGACGAGCAGTACTTC	CASSALAGGDEQYF
TRBJ2-1	TRBV27	TRBD2	-	TGTGCCAGCAGTGCCCCCCGGGAGGGCCGCTATGAGCAGTTCTTC	CASSAPREGRYEQFF
TRBJ1-5	TRBV30	-	-	TGTGCCTGGAGTGTAAATTATGGTCAGGGAAGACAGCCCCAGCATTTT	CAWSVNYGQGRQPQHF
TRBJ1-2	TRBV29-1	-	-	TGCAGCGTTGGAACAATACCTTCCAACTATGGCTACACCTTC	CSVGTIPSNYGYTF
TRBJ1-2	TRBV29-1	TRBD1	-	TGCAGCGTCCGTCGGACAGGGGACTATGGCTACACCTTC	CSVRRTGDYGYTF
TRBJ2-4	TRBV27	TRBD1	-	TGTGCCAGCAGTTCCGGGACAGGGAGCAACATTCAGTACTTC	CASSSGTGSNIQYF
TRBJ2-7	TRBV7-9	TRBD1	-	TGTGCCAGCAGCCACCGGGACAGACCCTACGAGCAGTACTTC	CASSHRDRPYEQYF
TRBJ2-7	TRBV7-8	-	-	TGTGCCAGCAGCTTAATAGTAGCGGATTACGACGAGCAGTACTTC	CASSLIVADYDEQYF
TRBJ2-5	TRBV6-5	-	-	TGTGCCAGCAGTTACGGGAGAGAGACCCAGTACTTC	CASSYGRETQYF
TRBJ2-1	TRBV29-1	-	once	TGCAGCGTTGTGAGACTAGTTAACAATGAGCAGTTCTTC	CSVVRLVNNEQFF
TRBJ2-1	TRBV5-1	-	-	TGCGCCAGCAGCTTGAGAGCAAATGAGCAGTTCTTC	CASSLRANEQFF
TRBJ2-7	TRBV29-1	TRBD1	-	TGCAGCGTTGAAGAAGGGGACAGCTCCTACGAGCAGTACTTC	CSVEEGDSSYEQYF
TRBJ1-4	TRBV7-9	-	-	TGTGCCAGCAGCCTCCGGGCCAGGGTTAATGAAAAACTGTTTTTT	CASSLRARVNEKLFF
TRBJ2-2	TRBV14	-	-	TGTGCCAGCAGGCGCAGGGGTGTCACCGGGGAGCTGTTTTTT	CASRRRGVTGELFF
TRBJ2-2	TRBV7-9	-	once	TGTGCCAGCAGCTTATTTAGGGGCGAGAGAACCGGGGAGCTGTTTTTT	CASSLFRGERTGELFF
TRBJ2-7	TRBV27	-	-	TGTGCCAGCAGCTGGGCAGAGCCGAGCTCCTACGAGCAGTACTTC	CASSWAEPSSYEQYF
TRBJ1-1	TRBV7-9	-	-	TGTGCCAGCAGCCGACTACCTGAAGCTTTCTTT	CASSRLPEAFF
TRBJ2-7	TRBV6-5	TRBD1	-	TGTGCCAGCAGTTACGGCGTGGGACAGGGGATCTACGAGCAGTACTTC	CASSYGVGQGIYEQYF
TRBJ2-1	TRBV20-1	-	-	TGCAGTGCTAGACTCTTCGACGGTAATGAGCAGTTCTTC	CSARLFDGNEQFF
TRBJ2-7	TRBV9	-	-	TGTGCCAGCAGCGCCGGGGCCACCTACGAGCAGTACTTC	CASSAGATYEQYF
TRBJ2-7	TRBV21-1	-	-	TGTGCCAGCGGGATGACAGGCAGCTCCTACGAGCAGTACTTC	CASGMTGSSYEQYF
TRBJ1-1	TRBV30	-	once	TGTGCATCGGATGGGTTTAGGGGCACTGAAGCTTTCTTT	CASDGFRGTEAFF
TRBJ2-7	TRBV20-1	-	-	TGCAGTGCTAGAGGGACCCACTTAACCTACGAGCAGTACTTC	CSARGTHLTYEQYF
TRBJ2-3	TRBV7-9	-	-	TGTGCCAGCAGCGGGGCTAGCACAGATACGCAGTATTTT	CASSGASTDTQYF
TRBJ2-3	TRBV28	-	-	TGTGCCAGCAGGCCGGGGGTCGAAGATACGCAGTATTTT	CASRPGVEDTQYF
TRBJ2-5	TRBV14	TRBD1	-	TGTGCCAGCAGAAGGACAGGGTCTGTGTTCGGGACCCAGTACTTC	CASRRTGSVFGTQYF
TRBJ2-1	TRBV19	TRBD2	-	TGTGCCAGTAGTATGTGGGGGGGTCTCTTGGATGAGCAGTTCTTC	CASSMWGGLLDEQFF
TRBJ2-1	TRBV7-9	-	-	TGTGCCAGCACCGACGAGCGAGACAATGAGCAGTTCTTC	CASTDERDNEQFF
TRBJ2-7	TRBV13	-	-	TGTGCCAGCAGCTTATCCGGGACCAATTCCGAGCAGTACTTC	CASSLSGTNSEQYF
TRBJ2-6	TRBV30	-	-	TGTGCCTGGAGTGTATTCGCGGGGCGCGTCCTGACTTTC	CAWSVFAGRVLTF
TRBJ2-1	TRBV7-8	-	-	TGTGCCAGCGGGGGGTGGGATGAGCAGTTCTTC	CASGGWDEQFF
TRBJ2-7	TRBV7-8	TRBD1	once	TGTGCCAGCAGCCCCCTGGACAGGATCACCAACTACGAGCAGTACTTC	CASSPLDRITNYEQYF
TRBJ2-7	TRBV19	TRBD2	-	TGTGCCAGTACCCCCGGGACTAGCGGCTACGAGCAGTACTTC	CASTPGTSGYEQYF
TRBJ2-1	TRBV29-1	TRBD2	-	TGCAGCGTTGAGAGATTTAGCGGGAGGGGCAATGAGCAGTTCTTC	CSVERFSGRGNEQFF
TRBJ1-1	TRBV18	-	-	TGTGCCAGCTCGCCTTCTGGGGCGGAAAATATGAACACTGAAGCTTTCTTT	CASSPSGAENMNTEAFF
TRBJ2-3	TRBV20-1	-	-	TGCAGTGCCACCTCTGGGGTAAAAGAAAACACAGATACGCAGTATTTT	CSATSGVKENTDTQYF
TRBJ2-3	TRBV7-2	-	-	TGTGCCAGCAGCTTAGCGCATCCTAGCGTAGATACGCAGTATTTT	CASSLAHPSVDTQYF
TRBJ2-7	TRBV19	TRBD2	-	TGTGCCAGTAGTAGGGTGACTAGCGGGACCCACGAGCAGTACTTC	CASSRVTSGTHEQYF
TRBJ2-1	TRBV27	-	once	TGTGCCAGCAGTTTACGATCGGGGAGGCAGTTCTTC	CASSLRSGRQFF
TRBJ1-1	TRBV5-1	-	-	TGCGCCAGCAGCTTGGCCTTAGGGACTTGGGACACTGAAGCTTTCTTT	CASSLALGTWDTEAFF
TRBJ2-1	TRBV20-1	TRBD2	-	TGCAGTGCTCAGGAGCGGGACTCCTACAATGAGCAGTTCTTC	CSAQERDSYNEQFF
TRBJ1-2	TRBV7-8	-	once	TGTGCCAGCAGCTTAGTGACAGACGGGGGCTATGGCTACACCTTC	CASSLVTDGGYGYTF
TRBJ2-1	TRBV11-2	-	once	TGTGCCAGCAGCTTTAGGTTACGGGGTAATGAGCAGTTCTTC	CASSFRLRGNEQFF
TRBJ2-7	TRBV6-5	-	-	TGTGCCAGCAGTGGCTCGATTCGCTCCTACGAGCAGTACTTC	CASSGSIRSYEQYF
TRBJ1-5	TRBV20-1	TRBD1	-	TGCAGTGCTAGAAAGGACAGGGGCCATAGCAATCAGCCCCAGCATTTT	CSARKDRGHSNQPQHF
TRBJ2-7	TRBV20-1	TRBD2	-	TGCAGTGCTAGGGCTAGCGGGAGCTACGAGCAGTACTTC	CSARASGSYEQYF